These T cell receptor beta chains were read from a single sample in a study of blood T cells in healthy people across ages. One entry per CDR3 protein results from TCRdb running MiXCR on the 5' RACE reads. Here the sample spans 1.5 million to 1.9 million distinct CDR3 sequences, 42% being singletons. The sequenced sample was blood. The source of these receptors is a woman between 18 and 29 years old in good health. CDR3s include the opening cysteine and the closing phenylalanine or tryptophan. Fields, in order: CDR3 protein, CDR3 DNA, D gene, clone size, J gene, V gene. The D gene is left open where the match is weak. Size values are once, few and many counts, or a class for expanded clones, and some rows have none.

CASSSLPLAREGSSYEQYF	TGTGCCAGCAGTTCCCTACCCCTAGCGCGGGAGGGCAGTAGCTACGAGCAGTACTTC	TRBD2	-	TRBJ2-7	TRBV27
CSARDPLVGSYNEQYF	TGCAGTGCTAGAGATCCGCTAGTCGGGTCCTACAATGAGCAGTACTTC	-	few	TRBJ2-7	TRBV20-1
CASSPGSGAEAFF	TGCGCCAGCAGCCCCGGGTCGGGAGCTGAAGCTTTCTTT	-	few	TRBJ1-1	TRBV5-1
CASSLQDLTHEQYF	TGTGCCAGCAGCTTACAGGACCTGACCCACGAGCAGTACTTC	-	few	TRBJ2-7	TRBV7-9
CASSLAIQASGGTDTQYF	TGTGCCAGCAGCTTAGCCATTCAGGCTAGCGGGGGCACAGATACGCAGTATTTT	TRBD2	-	TRBJ2-3	TRBV7-2
CASNPRTGQGPDNEQFF	TGTGCCAGCAATCCAAGAACGGGACAGGGACCCGACAATGAGCAGTTCTTC	TRBD1	-	TRBJ2-1	TRBV2
CASSQERPKNQPQHF	TGCGCCAGCAGCCAAGAGCGCCCGAAAAATCAGCCCCAGCATTTT	-	-	TRBJ1-5	TRBV4-3
CASSGLASLGDTQYF	TGTGCCAGCAGTGGTCTAGCCTCCCTTGGAGATACGCAGTATTTT	-	-	TRBJ2-3	TRBV2
CSARGELAGSTDTQYF	TGCAGTGCCAGGGGGGAACTAGCGGGGAGCACAGATACGCAGTATTTT	TRBD2	-	TRBJ2-3	TRBV20-1
CAISGGADEQYF	TGTGCCATCAGTGGTGGGGCGGACGAGCAGTACTTC	-	few	TRBJ2-7	TRBV10-3
CASSSLTSGANVLTF	TGTGCCAGCAGTTCCCTCACCTCTGGGGCCAACGTCCTGACTTTC	-	few	TRBJ2-6	TRBV27
CAISESGSGYTF	TGTGCCATCAGTGAGTCGGGGAGTGGCTACACCTTC	-	once	TRBJ1-2	TRBV10-3
CSIPWGALGETQYF	TGCAGCATTCCATGGGGAGCGCTAGGGGAGACCCAGTACTTC	-	-	TRBJ2-5	TRBV29-1
CASNPGVTEAFF	TGTGCCAGCAACCCGGGGGTCACTGAAGCTTTCTTT	-	-	TRBJ1-1	TRBV7-2
CASSQVFGYQETQYF	TGCGCCAGCAGCCAAGTTTTCGGGTACCAAGAGACCCAGTACTTC	-	few	TRBJ2-5	TRBV4-3
CASSLRFRAGGNNEQFF	TGTGCCAGCAGCTTAAGGTTCCGGGCGGGGGGCAACAATGAGCAGTTCTTC	TRBD2	-	TRBJ2-1	TRBV7-2
CASSRTRAGGSEQFF	TGTGCCAGCAGTCGTACGAGGGCGGGGGGTAGTGAGCAGTTCTTC	TRBD2	few	TRBJ2-1	TRBV7-2
CASSESKGLDQNYGYTF	TGTGCCAGCAGTGAATCGAAAGGGTTAGACCAAAACTATGGCTACACCTTC	-	-	TRBJ1-2	TRBV25-1
CSALKAYLKETQYF	TGCAGTGCACTGAAGGCCTACCTAAAAGAGACCCAGTACTTC	-	-	TRBJ2-5	TRBV20-1
CSARDRGQQPQHF	TGCAGTGCTAGGGACAGGGGGCAACAGCCCCAGCATTTT	TRBD1	-	TRBJ1-5	TRBV20-1
CSVETTGAGYGYTF	TGCAGCGTTGAAACGACAGGGGCGGGCTATGGCTACACCTTC	TRBD1	-	TRBJ1-2	TRBV29-1
CASSVEGQPQHF	TGTGCCAGCAGCGTAGAAGGGCAGCCCCAGCATTTT	-	-	TRBJ1-5	TRBV9
CAWSRPVYSNQPQHF	TGTGCCTGGAGCAGACCCGTCTATAGCAATCAGCCCCAGCATTTT	-	-	TRBJ1-5	TRBV30
CASSLKPLTDTQYF	TGTGCCAGCAGTTTAAAGCCCCTCACAGATACGCAGTATTTT	-	-	TRBJ2-3	TRBV27
CASSFLGRDSQETQYF	TGCGCCAGCAGCTTTCTCGGTCGGGACTCACAAGAGACCCAGTACTTC	-	-	TRBJ2-5	TRBV5-1
CASMLSGGYEQYF	TGCGCCAGCATGTTGTCTGGGGGCTACGAGCAGTACTTC	-	many	TRBJ2-7	TRBV5-1
CASSLAVMMIDEQFF	TGTGCCAGCAGCTTAGCGGTGATGATGATAGATGAGCAGTTCTTC	-	-	TRBJ2-1	TRBV7-9
CAKGVGNQPQHF	TGTGCAAAGGGGGTAGGCAATCAGCCCCAGCATTTT	-	-	TRBJ1-5	TRBV2
CSARTSGRAVYEQFF	TGCAGTGCACGGACTAGCGGGAGAGCTGTCTATGAGCAGTTCTTC	TRBD2	once	TRBJ2-1	TRBV20-1
CASSQATQGLNYGYTF	TGCGCCAGCAGCCAAGCAACACAGGGACTTAACTATGGCTACACCTTC	-	-	TRBJ1-2	TRBV4-3
CSVVRGDSSYNEQFF	TGCAGCGTTGTTAGGGGCGACAGCTCCTACAATGAGCAGTTCTTC	-	-	TRBJ2-1	TRBV29-1
CASSYSTTYPYNEQYF	TGTGCCAGCAGTTACTCGACTACGTATCCCTACAATGAGCAGTACTTC	-	-	TRBJ2-5	TRBV6-2/TRBV6-3
CSAREVKRESHNYGYTF	TGCAGTGCTAGAGAGGTGAAGAGGGAATCCCACAACTATGGCTACACCTTC	-	-	TRBJ1-2	TRBV20-1
CASSYSVRDRAGLDEQYF	TGTGCCAGCAGTTACTCGGTCCGGGACAGGGCGGGGCTCGACGAGCAGTACTTC	TRBD1	-	TRBJ2-7	TRBV6-2/TRBV6-3
CASSFTPTDTQYF	TGTGCCAGCAGTTTTACTCCCACAGATACGCAGTATTTT	-	few	TRBJ2-3	TRBV12-3/TRBV12-4